The clone carrying this T cell receptor (beta chain) was detected ten times or more. Its antigen is undetermined. TCR beta libraries were made by quantitative 5'-RACE with molecular barcodes. TCRdb reanalysed the 5' RACE reads using MiXCR and keeps one entry per CDR3 protein. The repertoire holds about 340,000 distinct CDR3 sequences, with under 8.5% as singletons. This entry belongs to a study of CD8 T cells in ankylosing spondylitis. After removal of 0 bases from V and 3 bases from J, the junction contained 12 bases not matched to a gene. This CDR3 has 19 amino acids. Looked up from germline, CDR1 is LNHNV and CDR2 is YYDKDF (reference sequence). Study-wide findings and caveats: Clones that were linked to disease were CD8+ and were relatively rare in peripheral blood. Significant enrichment of disease-linked clones was reported in matched ankylosing spondylitis synovial fluid. Past research had described some motif variants in reactive arthritis synovial fluid and blood. Roughly eight highly homologous variants made up a TCR beta motif that seemed to typify ankylosing spondylitis blood.

This receptor was taken from a male donor with ankylosing spondylitis. Sequencing was carried out using blood, either unsorted or a sorted T cell fraction (not recorded which). The genes are TRBV15 and TRBJ2-5; 11 nucleotides line up with TRBD2. The chain's CDR3 is CATSRDPGGLAVGEETQYF. The CDR3 DNA follows: TGTGCCACCAGCAGAGACCCCGGGGGACTAGCGGTGGGGGAAGAGACCCAGTACTTC.